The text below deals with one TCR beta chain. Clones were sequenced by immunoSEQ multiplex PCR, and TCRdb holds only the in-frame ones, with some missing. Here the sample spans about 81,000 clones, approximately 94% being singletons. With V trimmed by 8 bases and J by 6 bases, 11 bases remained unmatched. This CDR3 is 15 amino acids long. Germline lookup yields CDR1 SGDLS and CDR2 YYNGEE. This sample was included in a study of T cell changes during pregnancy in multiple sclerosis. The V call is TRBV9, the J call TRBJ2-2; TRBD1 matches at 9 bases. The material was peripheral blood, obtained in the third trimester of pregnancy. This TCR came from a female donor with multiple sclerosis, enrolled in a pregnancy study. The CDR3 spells CASHTTGGIPGELFF. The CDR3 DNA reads TGTGCCAGTCATACGACAGGGGGAATTCCCGGGGAGCTGTTTTTT.